This T cell receptor (beta chain) derives from a study of control samples from healthy donors and cancer patients. Assay used: immunoSEQ multiplex PCR; TCRdb lists only in-frame clones, some missing. This table holds approximately 63,000 clones, over 75% found once. The CDR3 sequence is 16 residues long. Germline CDR1 LGHNA, CDR2 YSLEER. V was pared by 4 bases and J by 2 bases, with 10 bases of the junction left unmatched. The chain links TRBV4-3 to TRBJ1-1; 7 bases match TRBD1. Sequencing used blood. The receptor comes from a man aged 40-49 years in good health. CDR3 nucleotides: TGCGCCAGCAGCCTTTATCCGGGACAGCTAAACACTGAAGCTTTCTTT. As protein: CASSLYPGQLNTEAFF.